This T cell receptor beta chain was profiled in a study of cytomegalovirus exposure and HLA in healthy donors. The PCR had 60 Vbeta and 13 Jbeta primers. TCRdb's copy holds only in-frame clones and misses some; the assay was immunoSEQ multiplex PCR. The sample carries tens of thousands of clones, over 60% recorded once. The study, taken as a whole, reports: Donors were assumed by presence/absence analyses to have roughly uniform sequencing depth. TRBV6-2, TRBV6-3 and some other V segments were excluded as indistinguishable. CMV serostatus stood as the only immune exposure information on hand. In a later analysis, a genetic analysis reported fewer productive-TCR N-insertions in an Asian-associated ancestry cluster than the cohort average.

CDR1 is LGHNA and CDR2 is YSLEER in the germline V gene. CDR3 length: 17 residues. The ends lost 4 bases at V and 5 bases at J; junction bases unmatched: 13. Notes on this clone: The antigen is undetermined.

The V gene is TRBV4-3, the J gene TRBJ2-1; 8 bases map to TRBD2. The receptor was derived from a woman in her forties or fifties in good health and CMV-seropositive. Specimen: PBMCs. DNA of the CDR3: TGCGCCAGCAGCCCCCGGCTTGGTAGCGGGGCTCACAATGAGCAGTTCTTC. Translating gives CASSPRLGSGAHNEQFF.